Listed below are T cell receptor beta chains from one sample, sequenced in a study of CD4 T cells in relation to SARS-CoV-2 and coronaviruses. Data came from immunoSEQ multiplex PCR; TCRdb stores just in-frame clones and leaves some out. Found here are roughly 25,000 clones, roughly 76% of them singletons; the top ten hold approximately 18%. These TCRs' antigens remain unknown. Material: CD4+ T cells from PBMCs, cultured in vitro. Receptors originate from a human donor in good health. Each CDR3 is given with its conserved first and last residue. Each record gives: CDR3 DNA, CDR3 protein, J gene, clone size, D gene, V gene. A D gene is named only where the DNA matches it firmly. Part of the rows lack a size; the others show once, few, many or a class for expanded clones.

TGTGCCAGTAGTATGGGTGGGACCCAGTACTTC | CASSMGGTQYF | TRBJ2-5 | . | . | TRBV19
TGTGCCAGTAGTATCAGGGAAACTCAGCCCCAGCATTTT | CASSIRETQPQHF | TRBJ1-5 | . | . | TRBV19
TGTGCCATCAGTGAGTCTGGAGGGTTGGAGACCCAGTACTTC | CAISESGGLETQYF | TRBJ2-5 | . | . | TRBV10-3
TGTGCCAGCAGCCAAGATGTCCATAGCAATCAGCCCCAGCATTTT | CASSQDVHSNQPQHF | TRBJ1-5 | . | . | TRBV3-1/TRBV3-2
TGCGCCAGCAGCTTGGGGACTAGGACCTACGAGCAGTACTTC | CASSLGTRTYEQYF | TRBJ2-7 | . | TRBD2 | TRBV5-1
TGTGCCAGCAGCCTCGGACAGTCTATTTATGGCTACACCTTC | CASSLGQSIYGYTF | TRBJ1-2 | few | . | TRBV11-2
TGCGCCAGCAGCGAAGAGATACCTCGACACGAGCAGTACTTC | CASSEEIPRHEQYF | TRBJ2-7 | . | . | TRBV5-1
TGTGCCAGCAGTTTGGGCCGTCCGGGATACAATGAGCAGTTCTTC | CASSLGRPGYNEQFF | TRBJ2-1 | . | . | TRBV27
TGTGCCAGTAGTATAGATGTGGGAAGGAAGTTCTTC | CASSIDVGRKFF | TRBJ2-1 | . | . | TRBV19
TGTGCCGGGAGGACTAGCGGAACCTACGAGCAGTACTTC | CAGRTSGTYEQYF | TRBJ2-7 | . | TRBD2 | TRBV7-3
TGTGCCAGCAGCAATGGGGGTAGAGACACCGGGGAGCTGTTTTTT | CASSNGGRDTGELFF | TRBJ2-2 | . | . | TRBV5-4
TGTGCCAGCTCCCTTAACAGAGCTGAAGCTTTCTTT | CASSLNRAEAFF | TRBJ1-1 | . | . | TRBV18
TGCGCCAGCAGTGGGCAGACGAACACTGAAGCTTTCTTT | CASSGQTNTEAFF | TRBJ1-1 | . | . | TRBV10-1
TGTGCCAGCAGTCCCCCAGCCCGGGGGGAGCAGTACTTC | CASSPPARGEQYF | TRBJ2-7 | few | . | TRBV6-5
TGTGCCAGCAGCTTGGGGGCTACACTCTACAATGAGCAGTTCTTC | CASSLGATLYNEQFF | TRBJ2-1 | . | . | TRBV5-8
TGTGCCAGCAGCGCCGGACAGGGCTATGGCTACACCTTC | CASSAGQGYGYTF | TRBJ1-2 | few | TRBD1 | TRBV11-2
TGTGCCAGCTCTCTCAGGGGTACGAACACCGGGGAGCTGTTTTTT | CASSLRGTNTGELFF | TRBJ2-2 | few | . | TRBV18
TGCGCCAGCAGCCGTAAGACCGGAGCAGATACGCAGTATTTT | CASSRKTGADTQYF | TRBJ2-3 | . | . | TRBV5-1
TGCGCCAGCAGCCACACTAGCGGGGGTACAGATACGCAGTATTTT | CASSHTSGGTDTQYF | TRBJ2-3 | . | TRBD2 | TRBV4-3
TGTGCCAGCAGTTCCTCTCTAACCGGGGAGCTGTTTTTT | CASSSSLTGELFF | TRBJ2-2 | . | . | TRBV12-3/TRBV12-4
TGTGCCAGCAGTTCCTTGTACACTGAAGCTTTCTTT | CASSSLYTEAFF | TRBJ1-1 | . | . | TRBV6-5
TGCGCCAGCAGCCAAGGTCCTAGCGGCTCCTACAATGAGCAGTTCTTC | CASSQGPSGSYNEQFF | TRBJ2-1 | . | TRBD2 | TRBV4-1